The 30 T cell receptor beta chains given below trace back to one sample, sequenced in a study of cytomegalovirus exposure and HLA in healthy donors. Vbeta (60) and Jbeta (13) primers were used in the PCR. TCRdb's table, derived via immunoSEQ multiplex PCR, lists solely in-frame clones and lacks some. Counted here are around 220,000 clones, 70% to 80% occurring once; the ten biggest clones make up less than 20%. Source material: PBMCs. These receptors were collected from a man aged 40-49 years in good health and CMV-seronegative.

The chain links TRBV9 to TRBJ2-7; 8 bases are shared with TRBD1. Trimming at V came to 1 base and at J to 7 bases, leaving 7 bases not matched to a gene. Per germline, CDR1 SGDLS and CDR2 YYNGEE. The CDR3 runs to 14 residues. The CDR3 DNA follows: TGTGCCAGCAGCGTAATGACAGGGGCGGGAGAGCAGTACTTC. This gives the protein CASSVMTGAGEQYF.

The genes are TRBV6-5 and TRBJ2-3, with 11 bases that match TRBD2. Germline assignment: CDR1 MNHEY and CDR2 SVGAGI. The CDR3 extends over 15 amino acids. Trimming cost V 6 bases and J 3 bases; bases outside gene matches: 5. CDR3 in amino acids: CASRPTSGVTDTQYF. The CDR3, as DNA: TGTGCCAGCAGACCGACTAGCGGGGTAACAGATACGCAGTATTTT.

The chain links TRBV2 to TRBJ2-1; 9 positions agree with TRBD2. V trimming: 5 bases; J trimming: 5 bases; junction bases outside the gene matches: 7. The CDR3 runs to 15 residues. Germline loops: CDR1 SNHLY, CDR2 FYNNEI. The CDR3 sequence is CASSYSGSTNNEQFF. The CDR3 DNA reads as TGTGCCAGCAGTTATAGCGGGAGTACGAACAATGAGCAGTTCTTC.

The chain employs TRBV27 and TRBJ2-3, with D perhaps matching TRBD1 (5 bases). The CDR3 spans 15 residues. From germline, CDR1 is MNHEY and CDR2 SMNVEV (reference sequence). V lost 6 bases, J lost 4 bases, and 17 bases lay in between. The CDR3 coding sequence is TGTGCCAGCAGGGGCGCAGGGTCTCATCCAGATACGCAGTATTTT. As protein: CASRGAGSHPDTQYF.

The gene calls are TRBV15 and TRBJ2-2, with 10 bases aligning to TRBD1. There are 14 residues in the CDR3. The germline V gene encodes CDR1 LNHNV and CDR2 YYDKDF (reference sequence). V shed 5 bases, J shed 5 bases, and the junction held 2 bases outside the gene matches. DNA of the CDR3: TGTGCCACCAGCGGGGGACAGGGGACCGGGGAGCTGTTTTTT. Translated: CATSGGQGTGELFF.

The gene calls are TRBV9 and TRBJ2-3; D remains unclear. The CDR3 loop spans 16 amino acids. Germline V gives CDR1 SGDLS, CDR2 YYNGEE. Trimming stripped 3 bases from V and 2 bases from J, with 16 bases between. CDR3 nucleotides: TGTGCCAGCAGCGGAAAGTTCTCTAGATCCACAGATACGCAGTATTTT. It yields the protein CASSGKFSRSTDTQYF.

The count of this clone is one. This chain joins TRBV7-3 and TRBJ1-5, with D perhaps TRBD1 (5 bases). Trimming took 6 bases from V and 4 from J, leaving 13 bases between them. The CDR3 extends over 14 amino acids. Germline loops: CDR1 SGHTA, CDR2 FQGTGA. The CDR3 nucleotides read TGTGCCAGCAGTCCTAGCGGGGGAAATCAGCCCCAGCATTTT. It encodes CASSPSGGNQPQHF. Using reference TRBV7-3 and TRBJ1-5 for the parts outside the CDR3, the full variable domain is GAGVSQTPSNKVTEKGKYVELRCDPISGHTALYWYRQSLGQGPEFLIYFQGTGAADDSGLPNDRFFAVRPEGSVSTLKIQRTERGDSAVYLCASSPSGGNQPQHFGDGTRLSIL.

V is TRBV23-1 and J is TRBJ1-1; possibly TRBD1 for D (5 bases). TRBV23-1 is an open reading frame, and its role is uncertain. V was shortened by 8 bases and J by 5 bases, with 9 bases between the two germline ends. The length of the CDR3 is 11 residues. CDR3 coding DNA: TGCGCCAGCGGCGGGGGGACTGAAGCTTTCTTT. Its translation: CASGGGTEAFF.

The V call is TRBV10-3, the J call TRBJ2-7, with 10 positions matching TRBD2. The germline V gene has CDR1 ENHRY and CDR2 SYGVKD. The J segment lost 4 bases and the V segment lost 5 bases, leaving 5 bases of the junction unmatched. This CDR3 spans 14 amino acids. CDR3 in amino acids: CAISPSGSRYEQYF. The CDR3 coding sequence is TGTGCCATCAGTCCTAGCGGGAGTAGGTACGAGCAGTACTTC.

As for this clone: Within the sample, other DNA sequences also encode this same CDR3. V and J are TRBV5-1 and TRBJ2-7; 14 bases align to TRBD2. The CDR3 spans 15 residues. Germline V gene lookup returns CDR1 SGHRS and CDR2 YFSETQ. V lost 2 bases and J lost 3; bases outside the gene matches: 1. CDR3 residues: CASSLGTSGSYEQYF. The DNA for the CDR3 is TGCGCCAGCAGCTTAGGGACTAGCGGGAGCTACGAGCAGTACTTC. Looking up the rest from reference TRBV5-1 and TRBJ2-7 gives the full variable domain: KAGVTQTPRYLIKTRGQQVTLSCSPISGHRSVSWYQQTPGQGLQFLFEYFSETQRNKGNFPGRFSGRQFSNSRSEMNVSTLELGDSALYLCASSLGTSGSYEQYFGPGTRLTVT.

The chain joins TRBV7-2 to TRBJ2-7; 11 bases align to TRBD1. Trimming removed 4 bases from V and 2 bases from J; junction bases left unmatched: 1. The CDR3 is 14 amino acids. Germline CDR1 is SGHTA and CDR2 is FQGNSA. CDR3: CASSSDRGPYEQYF. Written as DNA, the CDR3 is TGTGCCAGCAGCTCGGACAGGGGGCCCTACGAGCAGTACTTC.

Comments on this clone: Distinct nucleotide sequences in the sample also encode this CDR3. V usage is TRBV27 and J usage is TRBJ2-1, with TRBD2 identical over 14 bases. CDR1 is MNHEY and CDR2 is SMNVEV in the germline V gene (reference sequence). The junction had 4 bases not matched to a gene; V was cut back by 5 bases and J by 7 bases. CDR3 size: 15 residues. For the CDR3, the DNA is TGTGCCAGCAGTCCAGGGACTAGCGGGAGAAATGAGCAGTTCTTC. It is translated as CASSPGTSGRNEQFF.

The V and J genes are TRBV30 and TRBJ1-6, with TRBD1 matching 9 bases. Looked up from germline, CDR1 is GTSNPN and CDR2 is SVGIG (reference sequence). This CDR3 has 14 amino acids. Trimming removed 4 bases from V and 6 bases from J; junction bases left unmatched: 4. CDR3 residues: CAWTGQGINSPLHF. CDR3 coding DNA: TGTGCCTGGACCGGACAGGGGATTAATTCACCCCTCCACTTT.

V is TRBV14 and J is TRBJ2-5; D is undetermined. Germline CDR1 reads SGHDN; CDR2 reads FVKESK. Between the trimmed V and J ends, which lost 2 bases and 2 bases, there was a span of 15 bases. The CDR3 sequence is 16 residues long. The CDR3 DNA sequence: TGTGCCAGCAGCCAAATCGTCGGAACTACTCAAGAGACCCAGTACTTC. Translating it yields CASSQIVGTTQETQYF.

This chain links TRBV10-3 with TRBJ1-1; 10 bases match TRBD1. CDR3 length: 15 amino acids. J lost 1 base, V lost 11 bases, and 10 bases had no gene match. Per germline, CDR1 ENHRY and CDR2 SYGVKD. CDR3 sequence: CASNPGTGANTEAFF. The CDR3 nucleotides read TGTGCCTCGAACCCCGGGACAGGGGCGAACACTGAAGCTTTCTTT.

This clone was picked up one time. The rearrangement uses TRBV2 and TRBJ2-7; D perhaps matches TRBD2 (6 bases). The CDR3 runs 15 residues. Germline lookup yields CDR1 SNHLY and CDR2 FYNNEI. Trimming removed 7 bases from V and 5 bases from J, with 21 bases in between. The CDR3 reads CASKEPTLGGNEQYF. CDR3 in DNA: TGTGCCAGCAAGGAGCCCACCCTTGGAGGGAACGAGCAGTACTTC.

The rearrangement links TRBV19 to TRBJ2-3, with 9 bases that match TRBD2. The germline V gene has CDR1 LNHDA and CDR2 SQIVND (reference sequence). J gave up 2 bases and V 7 bases, and 4 bases lay outside the gene matches. This CDR3 region has 14 residues. CDR3 in amino acids: CASKRGANTDTQYF. CDR3 nucleotides: TGTGCCAGTAAGCGGGGGGCAAACACAGATACGCAGTATTTT.

The chain employs TRBV7-9 and TRBJ1-2, with TRBD1 identical over 8 bases. The CDR3 is 15 residues long. V was clipped by 0 bases and J by 5 bases; unmatched bases: 5. Looked up from germline, CDR1 is SEHNR and CDR2 is FQNEAQ (reference sequence). The CDR3 reads CASSLALDRVYGYTF. CDR3 DNA: TGTGCCAGCAGCTTAGCCCTGGACAGGGTTTATGGCTACACCTTC.

This chain joins TRBV6-1 and TRBJ2-7, with D perhaps TRBD1 (6 bases). Trimming took 6 bases from V and 3 from J, leaving 6 bases between them. The CDR3 has 11 residues. Germline CDR1 reads MNHNS; CDR2 reads SASEGT. CDR3 sequence: CASRTGYEQYF. CDR3 sequence (DNA): TGTGCCAGCAGGACAGGCTACGAGCAGTACTTC.

The V gene is TRBV5-5, the J gene TRBJ1-1; no definite D call. From germline, CDR1 is SGHKS and CDR2 YYEKEE (reference sequence). The CDR3 covers 13 residues. The ends were cut back, 4 bases at V and 5 bases at J, with 12 bases in the middle. CDR3 loop: CASSPRVLTEAFF. The CDR3 DNA reads TGTGCCAGCAGCCCGAGGGTTTTGACTGAAGCTTTCTTT.

This clone was seen just once. This chain links TRBV4-3 with TRBJ1-1, with 8 bases identical to TRBD1. CDR3 length equals 13 residues. J lost 4 bases, V lost 6 bases, and 4 bases had no gene match. Germline lookup yields CDR1 LGHNA and CDR2 YSLEER. The CDR3 reads CASSPDRGTEAFF. For the CDR3, the DNA is TGCGCCAGCAGTCCCGACAGGGGCACTGAAGCTTTCTTT.

This clone appeared a single time. The V gene is TRBV2, the J gene TRBJ2-3; a weak D match, TRBD1 (6 bases). Trimming left V 5 bases short and J 5 bases short, with 17 bases between. The germline V gene encodes CDR1 SNHLY and CDR2 FYNNEI. This CDR3 contains 15 residues. CDR3 nucleotide sequence: TGTGCCAGCAGTTTGCAACCGGGACACAAAGATACGCAGTATTTT. Translation gives CASSLQPGHKDTQYF. Using reference TRBV2 and TRBJ2-3 for the parts outside the CDR3, the full variable domain is EPEVTQTPSHQVTQMGQEVILRCVPISNHLYFYWYRQILGQKVEFLVSFYNNEISEKSEIFDDQFSVERPDGSNFTLKIRSTKLEDSAMYFCASSLQPGHKDTQYFGPGTRLTVL.

A remark on this clone: The same CDR3 is also encoded by other DNA sequences in this sample. The rearrangement joins TRBV18 to TRBJ2-7, with a tentative D call TRBD1 (6 bases). This CDR3 contains 13 residues. Trimming took off 3 bases at V and 0 bases at J, with 6 bases between the two ends. Germline V lookup: CDR1 KGHSH, CDR2 LQKENI. The CDR3 region has the DNA TGTGCCAGCTCACCGACAGGCTCCTACGAGCAGTACTTC. Amino acids: CASSPTGSYEQYF.

The CDR3 region has the DNA TGTGCCAGCAGTTTCGACTCGCCCCTCCTCAATGAGCAGTTCTTC. Amino acid sequence: CASSFDSPLLNEQFF. The chain joins TRBV6-1 to TRBJ2-1, with D hard to call. V was trimmed by 5 bases and J by 6 bases, leaving 17 bases between them. The CDR3 runs to 15 residues. Germline CDR1 MNHNS, CDR2 SASEGT.

The chain has TRBV7-8 and TRBJ2-3, with 7 positions matching TRBD2. Trimming cost V 5 bases and J 0 bases; bases outside gene matches: 14. The CDR3 is 18 residues long. Germline values: CDR1 SGHVS, CDR2 FQNEAQ. The CDR3 protein is CASSAPWSERGSTDTQYF. The CDR3 DNA is TGTGCCAGCAGCGCCCCTTGGTCCGAGCGGGGTAGCACAGATACGCAGTATTTT. Variable domain in full (rest from reference TRBV7-8 and TRBJ2-3): GAGVSQSPRYKVAKRGQDVALRCDPISGHVSLFWYQQALGQGPEFLTYFQNEAQLDKSGLPSDRFFAERPEGSVSTLKIQRTQQEDSAVYLCASSAPWSERGSTDTQYFGPGTRLTVL.

This rearrangement joins TRBV9 to TRBJ2-3, with TRBD2 as a possible D gene (6 bases). The CDR3 is 16 residues long. V lost 5 bases and J 2 bases, leaving 18 bases between the germline ends. The V gene's germline CDR1 is SGDLS and CDR2 YYNGEE. This CDR3 is CASSAAPGLITDTQYF. The CDR3 DNA reads TGTGCCAGCAGTGCTGCTCCGGGACTCATCACAGATACGCAGTATTTT.

V gene TRBV7-2 combines with J gene TRBJ1-6; possible D gene TRBD1, 5 bases. The CDR3 runs to 16 residues. Trimming stripped 1 base from V and 8 bases from J, with 15 bases between. Germline V lookup: CDR1 SGHTA, CDR2 FQGNSA. The CDR3 DNA reads TGTGCCAGCAGCTTAGGAGTAGGGCGGGGGTATTCACCCCTCCACTTT. It specifies CASSLGVGRGYSPLHF.

V gene TRBV4-1 combines with J gene TRBJ1-1; D might be TRBD1 (5 bases). V lost 0 bases and J lost 4, with 18 bases in between. This CDR3 has 17 amino acids. Germline values: CDR1 MGHRA, CDR2 YSYEKL. CDR3 DNA sequence: TGCGCCAGCAGCCAAGACCCCCCAGGGATGGGTGGCACTGAAGCTTTCTTT. This encodes CASSQDPPGMGGTEAFF.

The chain is built from TRBV4-3 and TRBJ2-3; TRBD2 might be the D (6 bases). This CDR3 is 13 amino acids long. In germline, CDR1 is LGHNA, CDR2 YSLEER. The V end was cut by 0 bases, the J end by 11 bases, with 12 bases between. This CDR3 is CASSQEEGSLQYF. In DNA, the CDR3 is TGCGCCAGCAGCCAAGAGGAGGGTTCCTTGCAGTATTTT.

V is TRBV9 and J is TRBJ2-3, with 10 nucleotides matching TRBD1. The V gene end was trimmed by 3 bases and the J gene end by 5 bases; junction bases not matched to a gene: 6. There are 15 residues in the CDR3. In germline, CDR1 is SGDLS, CDR2 YYNGEE. CDR3 loop: CASSARQGAGDTQYF. CDR3 sequence (DNA): TGTGCCAGCAGCGCCCGACAGGGGGCCGGAGATACGCAGTATTTT. Filled out from reference TRBV9 and TRBJ2-3, the complete variable domain reads DSGVTQTPKHLITATGQRVTLRCSPRSGDLSVYWYQQSLDQGLQFLIQYYNGEERAKGNILERFSAQQFPDLHSELNLSSLELGDSALYFCASSARQGAGDTQYFGPGTRLTVL.